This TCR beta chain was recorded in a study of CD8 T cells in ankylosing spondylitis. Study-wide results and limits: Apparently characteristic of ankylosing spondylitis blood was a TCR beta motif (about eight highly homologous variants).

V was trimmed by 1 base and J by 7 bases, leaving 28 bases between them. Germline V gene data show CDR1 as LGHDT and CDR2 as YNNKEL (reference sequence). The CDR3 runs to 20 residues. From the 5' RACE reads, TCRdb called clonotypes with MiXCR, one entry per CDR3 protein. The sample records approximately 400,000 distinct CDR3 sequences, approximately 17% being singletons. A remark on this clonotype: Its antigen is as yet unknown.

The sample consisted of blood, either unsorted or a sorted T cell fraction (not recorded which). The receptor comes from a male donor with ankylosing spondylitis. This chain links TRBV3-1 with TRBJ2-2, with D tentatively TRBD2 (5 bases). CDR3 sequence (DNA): TGTGCCAGCAGCCAAGGGCTAGTCACCAATTCGCCCTTTGGAGGCGGGGAGCTGTTTTTT. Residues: CASSQGLVTNSPFGGGELFF. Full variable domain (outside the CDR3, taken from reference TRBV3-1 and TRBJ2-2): DTAVSQTPKYLVTQMGNDKSIKCEQNLGHDTMYWYKQDSKKFLKIMFSYNNKELIINETVPNRFSPKSPDKAHLNLHINSLELGDSAVYFCASSQGLVTNSPFGGGELFFGEGSRLTVL.